This T cell receptor (beta chain) is drawn from a study of blood T cell repertoires in COVID-19. The CDR3 is made up of 10 amino acids. Per the germline V gene, CDR1 is SGDLS and CDR2 is YYNGEE. The ends were cut back, 7 bases at V and 7 bases at J, with 5 bases in the middle. Clones were sequenced by immunoSEQ multiplex PCR, and TCRdb holds only the in-frame ones, with some missing. There are about 33,000 clones in the sample; 88% occur only once, and about 6.3% lies in the top ten. The clonotype comes from a human donor in a cohort sampled during active COVID-19. The sample was peripheral blood. The V call is TRBV9, the J call TRBJ1-4, with D unclear. CDR3 bases: TGTGCCAGCTCGGGTGAAAAACTGTTTTTT. Its translation: CASSGEKLFF. Full variable domain (missing parts from reference TRBV9 and TRBJ1-4): DSGVTQTPKHLITATGQRVTLRCSPRSGDLSVYWYQQSLDQGLQFLIQYYNGEERAKGNILERFSAQQFPDLHSELNLSSLELGDSALYFCASSGEKLFFGSGTQLSVL.